The 30 T cell receptor beta chains below come from one sample, sequenced in a study of blood T cells in healthy people across ages. Then a second PCR, running roughly 7 to 11 cycles, was carried out with a sample-barcoded 5' primer and a J-beta primer mix. TCRdb reprocessed the 5' RACE reads via MiXCR and lists one record per CDR3 protein. The table records approximately 790,000 distinct CDR3 sequences, around 62% of them present only once. Sequencing was carried out using blood. These receptors originate from a young man in good health.

This clonotype turned up a few times. The V gene is TRBV20-1, the J gene TRBJ2-5; 10 bases map to TRBD2. Germline values: CDR1 DFQATT, CDR2 SNEGSKA (reference sequence). There are 14 residues in the CDR3. After removal of 5 bases from V and 11 bases from J, the junction contained 14 bases not matched to a gene. CDR3 sequence reads: CSAQKSGGAGEQYF. The CDR3, as DNA: TGCAGTGCTCAGAAAAGCGGGGGGGCGGGAGAGCAGTACTTC.

V usage is TRBV12-3 or TRBV12-4 and J usage is TRBJ2-3; D possibly corresponds to TRBD2 (7 bases). V was pared by 8 bases and J by 5 bases, with 20 bases between. CDR3 length equals 15 residues. Here the CDR3 DNA reads TGTGCCAGCTCCCCAGGGAGGGGGACCTTAGATACGCAGTATTTT. Its translation is CASSPGRGTLDTQYF.

CDR3 sequence reads: CASRATGATYEQYF. For the CDR3, the DNA is TGTGCCAGCAGAGCGACAGGGGCCACCTACGAGCAGTACTTC. V usage is TRBV27 and J usage is TRBJ2-7, with 8 bases aligning to TRBD1. CDR3 length: 14 amino acids. The J segment lost 2 bases and the V segment lost 6 bases, leaving 6 bases of the junction unmatched. Germline lookup yields CDR1 MNHEY and CDR2 SMNVEV (reference sequence).

The chain combines TRBV7-2 with TRBJ1-6, with 7 bases lining up with TRBD1. This CDR3 has 14 residues. Germline V CDR1 and CDR2: SGHTA, FQGNSA. The J segment lost 10 bases and the V segment lost 4 bases, leaving 7 bases of the junction unmatched. The CDR3 here is CASSSTGIRSPLHF. The CDR3 DNA reads TGTGCCAGCAGCTCGACAGGGATCAGGTCACCCCTCCACTTT.

This rearrangement joins TRBV5-4 to TRBJ2-3; 10 bases are shared with TRBD2. The CDR3 runs 15 residues. Trimming cost V 4 bases and J 3 bases; bases outside gene matches: 5. The germline gives CDR1 SGHNT, CDR2 YYREEE (reference sequence). CDR3 sequence reads: CASSERGGWTDTQYF. The CDR3 DNA follows: TGTGCCAGCAGCGAGCGGGGGGGCTGGACAGATACGCAGTATTTT.

V is TRBV15 and J is TRBJ2-7; D ambiguous. Per germline, CDR1 LNHNV and CDR2 YYDKDF (reference sequence). The CDR3 extends over 11 amino acids. Between the trimmed V and J ends, which lost 4 bases and 2 bases, there was a span of 3 bases. The DNA for the CDR3 is TGTGCCACCAGCACCCCCTACGAGCAGTACTTC. This encodes CATSTPYEQYF.

This clonotype was counted between two and nine times. This chain connects TRBV7-9 to TRBJ2-4; 7 nucleotides agree with TRBD1. V lost 1 base and J lost 13; bases outside the gene matches: 16. Germline loops: CDR1 SEHNR, CDR2 FQNEAQ (reference sequence). The CDR3 is 16 residues long. The CDR3 sequence: CASSLDRTGLTDVQYF. The CDR3 DNA follows: TGTGCCAGCAGCTTAGACAGGACAGGCCTAACGGACGTGCAGTACTTC.

This clonotype was seen more than once but under ten times. The rearrangement links TRBV11-2 to TRBJ1-1, with unresolved D. CDR1 and CDR2 (germline): SGHAT, FQNNGV. V lost 0 bases and J lost 1, with 6 bases in between. The CDR3 contains 14 residues. The CDR3 sequence is CASSLDLTNTEAFF. The CDR3 DNA reads as TGTGCCAGCAGCTTAGATCTTACGAACACTGAAGCTTTCTTT.

This chain joins TRBV29-1 and TRBJ2-7; 8 bases align to TRBD1. The germline V gene has CDR1 SQVTM and CDR2 ANQGSEA. V shed 7 bases, J shed 4 bases, and the junction held 12 bases outside the gene matches. The CDR3 totals 14 residues. The CDR3 DNA reads TGCAGCGGGGGATCCGGGACAGGCCTATACGAGCAGTACTTC. Translating gives CSGGSGTGLYEQYF.

This clonotype appeared a few times. The genes are TRBV24-1 and TRBJ2-3; the D gene is possibly TRBD2 (7 bases). The CDR3 covers 17 residues. V was clipped by 2 bases and J by 0 bases, with 14 bases between them. Germline loops: CDR1 KGHDR, CDR2 SFDVKD. Here the CDR3 reads CATSDSGRGRSTDTQYF. The CDR3 nucleotides read TGTGCCACCAGTGATTCGGGGCGGGGGCGAAGCACAGATACGCAGTATTTT.

The V call is TRBV5-8, the J call TRBJ2-5; D remains unclear. V gave up 4 bases and J gave up 2 bases, with 15 bases separating them. Germline V lookup: CDR1 SGHTS, CDR2 YDEGEE. The CDR3 is 15 amino acids. The CDR3 loop is CASSPAPAIQETQYF. Written as DNA, the CDR3 is TGTGCCAGCAGCCCTGCCCCAGCCATACAAGAGACCCAGTACTTC.

V gene TRBV4-3 combines with J gene TRBJ2-1; a weak D match, TRBD1 (6 bases). Germline V CDR1 and CDR2: LGHNA, YSLEER. The CDR3 sequence is 14 residues long. V gave up 2 bases and J gave up 10 bases, with 15 bases separating them. The CDR3 reads CASSQSYPGTEQFF. The CDR3 DNA reads as TGCGCCAGCAGCCAATCTTACCCAGGGACAGAGCAGTTCTTC.

The chain links TRBV12-3 or TRBV12-4 to TRBJ2-4; TRBD1 might be the D (5 bases). The J call may not be correct, given that the DNA end is closer to TRBJ2-7. The CDR3 runs 13 residues. CDR3 coding DNA: TGTGCCAGCAGTTTGGCAGGGTGGTACGAGCAGTACTTC. Translated, it gives CASSLAGWYEQYF.

The V call is TRBV5-1, the J call TRBJ2-1; 11 nucleotides agree with TRBD2. This CDR3 spans 16 amino acids. Per the germline V gene, CDR1 is SGHRS and CDR2 is YFSETQ. V dropped 4 bases and J dropped 6; count of bases not matched to a gene: 9. CDR3: CASSIVFSGGANEQFF. The CDR3 DNA sequence: TGCGCCAGCAGCATAGTATTTAGCGGGGGGGCCAATGAGCAGTTCTTC.

This clonotype came up a few times. The J gene is TRBJ2-3, the V gene TRBV4-2; TRBD2 matches 10 bases. Germline CDR1 reads LGHNA; CDR2 reads YNFKEQ. The V segment lost 0 bases and the J segment 2 bases; nucleotides outside the gene matches: 8. There are 18 residues in the CDR3. CDR3 bases: TGTGCCAGCAGCCAAGATGGGCTAGCGGGGGCCCACACAGATACGCAGTATTTT. Translation gives CASSQDGLAGAHTDTQYF.

The chain combines TRBV29-1 with TRBJ2-5; 7 positions match TRBD1. The CDR3 runs to 13 residues. Germline V gene lookup returns CDR1 SQVTM and CDR2 ANQGSEA. After removal of 7 bases from V and 11 bases from J, the junction contained 16 bases not matched to a gene. The CDR3 spells CSGTGVSFNEQYF. The DNA for the CDR3 is TGCAGCGGTACAGGGGTTAGTTTCAATGAGCAGTACTTC.

This CDR3 reads CASSSPLAGGYEQYF. DNA for the CDR3: TGTGCCAGCAGTTCCCCACTAGCGGGGGGGTACGAGCAGTACTTC. The rearrangement uses TRBV27 and TRBJ2-7, with 13 bases that match TRBD2. In germline, CDR1 is MNHEY, CDR2 SMNVEV (reference sequence). V dropped 4 bases and J dropped 4; count of bases not matched to a gene: 4. The CDR3 length is 15 residues.

In its sample, this clonotype was seen a few times. This sequence joins TRBV7-2 and TRBJ2-1; 13 nucleotides line up with TRBD2. This CDR3 comprises 16 residues. Trimming at V came to 5 bases and at J to 7 bases, leaving 8 bases not matched to a gene. Germline loops: CDR1 SGHTA, CDR2 FQGNSA. CDR3 in DNA: TGTGCCAGCAGCCTAATGGGGACTAGCGGGGTGAATGAGCAGTTCTTC. Protein product: CASSLMGTSGVNEQFF.

This chain uses TRBV20-1 with TRBJ2-1; 7 nucleotides match TRBD2. CDR1 DFQATT and CDR2 SNEGSKA come from the germline V gene (reference sequence). Trimming took 6 bases from V and 3 from J; bases not matched to a gene: 11. The CDR3 totals 15 residues. The DNA for the CDR3 is TGCAGTGCGAAAAGTAGGGGAGGGAGCTACAATGAGCAGTTCTTC. Translation gives CSAKSRGGSYNEQFF.

This chain joins TRBV30 and TRBJ1-1, with a weak D call TRBD1 (5 bases). This CDR3 is built from 12 residues. Trimming took off 5 bases at V and 7 bases at J, with 14 bases between the two ends. The germline CDR1 and CDR2 sequences are GTSNPN and SVGIG (reference sequence). CDR3 sequence reads: CAWRTSSSEAFF. CDR3 nucleotide sequence: TGTGCCTGGCGGACAAGCTCCAGTGAAGCTTTCTTT.

The chain is built from TRBV28 and TRBJ2-7, with 8 bases that match TRBD2. CDR1 and CDR2 from the germline V gene are MDHEN and SYDVKM. V shed 2 bases, J shed 5 bases, and the junction held 20 bases outside the gene matches. The CDR3 consists of 19 residues. The CDR3 DNA is TGTGCCAGCAGTTTAAAGGGCTTATTAGCGGGGATTTTAGTCCACGAGCAGTACTTC. It codes for CASSLKGLLAGILVHEQYF.

This clonotype was recorded a few times. The chain's CDR3 is CASSQVYGRLNSPLHF. The CDR3 DNA reads TGTGCCAGCAGCCAAGTATACGGGCGGCTAAATTCACCCCTCCACTTT. The chain employs TRBV3-1 and TRBJ1-6, with unresolved D. Germline CDR1 and CDR2: LGHDT and YNNKEL (reference sequence). This CDR3 is built from 16 residues. V was cut by 1 base and J by 7 bases, with 14 bases left in between.

In nucleotides, the CDR3 is TGTGCCAGCAGTTTTGCTGGGGGGCCTCTCTACGAGCAGTACTTC. It codes for CASSFAGGPLYEQYF. This chain connects TRBV12-3 or TRBV12-4 to TRBJ2-7, with D possibly called TRBD1 or TRBD2 (6 bases each). The CDR3 consists of 15 residues. V was clipped by 3 bases and J by 3 bases, with 15 bases between them.

The chain joins TRBV4-3 to TRBJ2-7; 9 bases agree with TRBD2. The germline V gene encodes CDR1 LGHNA and CDR2 YSLEER. This CDR3 is built from 16 residues. Trimming took 0 bases from V and 3 from J; bases not matched to a gene: 6. The chain's CDR3 is CASSQDALAGDYEQYF. As DNA, the CDR3 is TGCGCCAGCAGCCAAGATGCCTTAGCGGGGGACTACGAGCAGTACTTC.

The V gene is TRBV6-2 or TRBV6-3, the J gene TRBJ2-7; D is undetermined. Germline loops: CDR1 MNHEY, CDR2 SVGEGT. Trimming removed 2 bases from V and 2 bases from J, with 7 bases in between. The CDR3 is made up of 13 amino acids. CDR3 amino acids: CASSYGRAYEQYF. CDR3 coding DNA: TGTGCCAGCAGTTACGGTCGGGCCTACGAGCAGTACTTC.

Only a few counts were recorded for this clonotype. The CDR3 coding sequence is TGCAGCGTTCAAGGGGATTCCTACGAGCAGTACTTC. Translated, it gives CSVQGDSYEQYF. This rearrangement joins TRBV29-1 to TRBJ2-7, with D possibly matching TRBD1 (5 bases). The V end lost 5 bases, the J end lost 1 base, and 9 bases lay between the germline ends. CDR3 length equals 12 residues. Germline CDR1 and CDR2: SQVTM and ANQGSEA.

The chain employs TRBV5-1 and TRBJ2-2, with a possible D match to TRBD2 (6 bases). V lost 1 base, J lost 6 bases, and 13 bases lay in between. The germline V gene has CDR1 SGHRS and CDR2 YFSETQ. CDR3 length: 15 amino acids. CDR3 amino acids: CASSLQEGASGELFF. CDR3 bases: TGCGCCAGCAGCTTGCAGGAGGGAGCATCCGGGGAGCTGTTTTTT.

This clonotype occurred once. This rearrangement joins TRBV5-1 to TRBJ2-1, with 7 positions matching TRBD1. With 5 bases clipped from V and 6 bases from J, the junction kept 14 bases outside the gene matches. The CDR3 is 16 amino acids. CDR1 is SGHRS and CDR2 is YFSETQ in the germline V gene. The CDR3 sequence: CASSSFGTAIGNEQFF. The DNA of the CDR3 is TGCGCCAGCAGTTCCTTCGGGACAGCCATTGGCAATGAGCAGTTCTTC.

As to this clonotype: This may arise from a read error, as a much more abundant clone is one base away. This chain joins TRBV29-1 and TRBJ2-1, with 13 positions matching TRBD2. The CDR3 length is 14 residues. Per germline, CDR1 SQVTM and CDR2 ANQGSEA. DNA of the CDR3: TGCAGCGGCCGGACTAGCGGGGGTGGGAATGTGCAGTTCTTC. As protein: CSGRTSGGGNVQFF.

DNA of the CDR3: TGTGCCAGCAGCCAGACAGGCAGCGGCTACACCTTC. It is translated as CASSQTGSGYTF. The chain employs TRBV7-9 and TRBJ1-2, with D perhaps TRBD1 (6 bases). The CDR3 consists of 12 residues. From germline, CDR1 is SEHNR and CDR2 FQNEAQ (reference sequence). The germline V and J ends were trimmed by 5 bases and 8 bases, with 12 bases remaining between them.